The 28 T cell receptor beta chains presented below share a single source sample, sequenced in a study of metastatic and nonmetastatic thyroid tumors. TCRdb re-called the PCR reads via MiXCR. There are 27,000 or so clones in the sample; roughly 24% occur only once, and approximately 6% lies in the top ten. Treatment of any kind had been given to no patient before thyroid surgery. The material sequenced was blood. Receptors were obtained from a female donor with papillary thyroid cancer or a benign thyroid nodule (not recorded which). Some clones in this sample may be carry-over from other donors' samples.

This clone was seen many times. The chain is built from TRBV9 and TRBJ2-6, with 7 bases that match TRBD1. The germline V gene encodes CDR1 SGDLS and CDR2 YYNGEE. V trimming: 5 bases; J trimming: 4 bases; junction bases outside the gene matches: 9. The CDR3 runs to 16 residues. The CDR3 sequence is CASSARQGAGANVLTF. CDR3 DNA sequence: TGTGCCAGCAGTGCCAGACAGGGTGCAGGGGCCAACGTCCTGACTTTC.

This clone turned up a few times. This may be a read error: a much more frequent sequence differs by one nucleotide. Other nucleotide sequences from this sample produce the same CDR3. The rearrangement joins TRBV11-2 to TRBJ2-5; 8 bases are shared with TRBD2. This CDR3 region has 14 residues. Germline V lookup: CDR1 SGHAT, CDR2 FQNNGV. V lost 3 bases and J lost 4; bases outside the gene matches: 4. The CDR3 nucleotides read TGTGCCAGCAGCTTGGGGACTAGTCGAGAGACCCAGTACTTC. Protein sequence: CASSLGTSRETQYF.

V is TRBV7-9 and J is TRBJ2-6; D uncertain. CDR3 size: 15 residues. Between the trimmed V and J ends, which lost 4 bases and 0 bases, there was a span of 7 bases. Germline V gene sequence: CDR1 SEHNR, CDR2 FQNEAQ (reference sequence). The DNA for the CDR3 is TGTGCCAGCAGCTATTACGGCTCTGGGGCCAACGTCCTGACTTTC. It codes for CASSYYGSGANVLTF.

In its sample, this clone ranks as medium-sized (0.01 to 0.1%). The rearrangement joins TRBV5-1 to TRBJ1-6, with D hard to call. The germline V and J ends were trimmed by 2 bases and 7 bases, with 10 bases remaining between them. The CDR3 contains 14 residues. Germline CDR1 SGHRS, CDR2 YFSETQ. CDR3: CASSFSEFNSPLHF. The CDR3 nucleotides read TGCGCCAGCAGCTTTTCTGAGTTCAATTCACCCCTCCACTTT.

This clone has only a few counts. V gene TRBV6-2 or TRBV6-3 combines with J gene TRBJ2-5, with D perhaps TRBD1 (7 bases). Germline V gene lookup returns CDR1 MNHEY and CDR2 SVGEGT. The CDR3 covers 12 residues. V gave up 7 bases and J gave up 10 bases, with 16 bases separating them. CDR3 DNA: TGTGCCAGCACCCGGACAGGAGGGGTCCAGTACTTC. It yields the protein CASTRTGGVQYF.

The gene calls are TRBV6-4 and TRBJ2-7; 7 bases are shared with TRBD2. This CDR3 is 17 amino acids long. The V gene's germline CDR1 is MRHNA and CDR2 SNTAGT. V lost 6 bases, J lost 4 bases, and 18 bases stayed unmatched. CDR3 coding DNA: TGTGCCAGCAGGGAAGTCCCAACGCGGGGGAAAATATACGAGCAGTACTTC. Its translation is CASREVPTRGKIYEQYF.

Many counts were recorded for this clone. The genes are TRBV9 and TRBJ1-1, with D tentatively TRBD1 (5 bases). The CDR3 has 15 residues. Germline V gives CDR1 SGDLS, CDR2 YYNGEE. V was cut by 6 bases and J by 4 bases, with 19 bases left in between. In DNA, the CDR3 is TGTGCCAGCACCCCCTGGGGCGGGGACGGCACTGAAGCTTTCTTT. This encodes CASTPWGGDGTEAFF.

This clone has a handful of counts. CDR3 sequence reads: CAISTDRASGANVLTF. CDR3 DNA sequence: TGTGCCATCAGTACTGACAGGGCCTCTGGGGCCAACGTCCTGACTTTC. The J gene is TRBJ2-6, the V gene TRBV10-3; 7 nucleotides line up with TRBD1. The germline CDR1 and CDR2 sequences are ENHRY and SYGVKD. CDR3 length equals 16 residues. V lost 5 bases and J lost 0; bases outside the gene matches: 4.

This chain uses TRBV11-2 with TRBJ2-7; D is uncertain. The CDR3 runs to 18 residues. Per the germline V gene, CDR1 is SGHAT and CDR2 is FQNNGV. V dropped 4 bases and J dropped 1 base, with 23 bases sitting between them. For the CDR3, the DNA is TGTGCCAGCAGCTCGGGCCCGGCATCGGGTGGGTCTTCCTACGAGCAGTACTTC. Encoded protein: CASSSGPASGGSSYEQYF.

The chain recombines TRBV5-1 with TRBJ2-3; tentatively, D is TRBD1 or TRBD2 (5 bases each). Germline-derived CDR1 and CDR2 are SGHRS and YFSETQ. This CDR3 has 13 amino acids. CDR3 in amino acids: CEGSRDSTDTQYF. The CDR3 DNA reads TGCGAAGGATCTCGGGACAGCACAGATACGCAGTATTTT.

This clone was observed at least ten times. The V call is TRBV6-4, the J call TRBJ2-3; 7 bases are a match to TRBD2. After removal of 3 bases from V and 5 bases from J, the junction contained 2 bases not matched to a gene. There are 13 residues in the CDR3. CDR1 is MRHNA, CDR2 SNTAGT, per germline. The CDR3 loop is CASSEREQDTQYF. Here the CDR3 DNA reads TGTGCCAGCAGTGAGCGGGAGCAAGATACGCAGTATTTT.

This rearrangement joins TRBV18 to TRBJ1-6, with D perhaps TRBD1 (5 bases). Trimming shortened V by 2 bases and J by 8 bases, and 10 bases separated the two germline ends. The CDR3 has 14 residues. Germline CDR1 is KGHSH and CDR2 is LQKENI. The CDR3 DNA reads as TGTGCCAGCTCACCATTGCAGGGTGATTCACCCCTCCACTTT. Protein sequence: CASSPLQGDSPLHF.

This clone showed up many times. This chain connects TRBV27 to TRBJ2-3; 9 bases are shared with TRBD1. The CDR3 runs to 14 residues. The germline CDR1 and CDR2 sequences are MNHEY and SMNVEV (reference sequence). V shed 6 bases, J shed 5 bases, and the junction held 6 bases outside the gene matches. The CDR3 reads CASRSQGAQDTQYF. The CDR3 nucleotides read TGTGCCAGCAGGTCACAGGGGGCGCAAGATACGCAGTATTTT.

This clone appeared many times. The genes are TRBV12-3 or TRBV12-4 and TRBJ2-5; D uncertain. Trimming took off 4 bases at V and 5 bases at J, with 14 bases between the two ends. The length of the CDR3 is 14 residues. The CDR3 loop reads CASSSPPTAETQYF. The CDR3 DNA follows: TGTGCCAGCAGTTCTCCCCCGACGGCGGAGACCCAGTACTTC.

This clone came up many times. V is TRBV30 and J is TRBJ1-1; D uncertain. The CDR3 totals 13 residues. The V gene lost 1 base and the J gene lost 5 bases, with 11 bases spanning the gap. Germline V CDR1 and CDR2: GTSNPN, SVGIG (reference sequence). The CDR3, as DNA: TGTGCCTGGAGTGAGAGTATGCGGACTGAAGCTTTCTTT. Its translation: CAWSESMRTEAFF.

This clone was picked up one time. This sequence joins TRBV20-1 and TRBJ1-2; 9 nucleotides align to TRBD1. Germline values: CDR1 DFQATT, CDR2 SNEGSKA (reference sequence). This CDR3 is 14 amino acids long. Unmatched junction bases numbered 8, after V lost 3 bases and J lost 6 bases. CDR3 bases: TGCAGTGCTAGCGGGACAGGGTACTTCCATGGCTACACCTTC. This translates into CSASGTGYFHGYTF.

This clone has ten or more counts. The rearrangement uses TRBV20-1 and TRBJ2-1; TRBD2 matches at 10 bases. The CDR3 loop spans 13 amino acids. Germline V lookup: CDR1 DFQATT, CDR2 SNEGSKA (reference sequence). CDR3 sequence: CSVAGGSYNEQFF. CDR3 DNA sequence: TGCAGCGTAGCGGGAGGCTCCTACAATGAGCAGTTCTTC.

This clone was seen a few times. The chain joins TRBV6-5 to TRBJ2-1; weak D call: TRBD1 (6 bases). The V end was cut by 0 bases, the J end by 8 bases, with 11 bases between. CDR3 length equals 14 residues. In germline, CDR1 is MNHEY, CDR2 SVGAGI. As DNA, the CDR3 is TGTGCCAGCAGTTACTCTACAGGGCTCGATGAGCAGTTCTTC. It yields the protein CASSYSTGLDEQFF.

This clone has a count of ten or more. The CDR3 here is CASSSGSTEAFF. CDR3 DNA sequence: TGTGCCAGCAGCTCAGGAAGTACTGAAGCTTTCTTT. V and J are TRBV7-6 and TRBJ1-1; D ambiguous. V was cut by 4 bases and J by 5 bases, with 8 bases left in between. CDR1 is SGHVS and CDR2 is FNYEAQ in the germline V gene. This CDR3 is built from 12 residues.

This clone is a singleton in its sample. The gene calls are TRBV7-2 and TRBJ1-5; D gene uncertain. V dropped 4 bases and J dropped 9 bases, with 16 bases sitting between them. The CDR3 has 14 amino acids. The germline gives CDR1 SGHTA, CDR2 FQGNSA. In nucleotides, the CDR3 is TGTGCCAGCAGCTCACGTGGCCTAGGAGCGCCCCAGCATTTT. Its protein product is CASSSRGLGAPQHF.

This clone has a count of ten or more. V and J are TRBV12-3 or TRBV12-4 and TRBJ2-2; 8 bases match TRBD2. Trimming at V came to 6 bases and at J to 7 bases, leaving 13 bases not matched to a gene. The CDR3 spans 16 residues. CDR3 region: CASSPTSGLDGGELFF. The CDR3 DNA reads as TGTGCCAGCAGCCCCACTAGCGGACTAGACGGCGGGGAGCTGTTTTTT.

This chain connects TRBV3-1 to TRBJ2-7, with D unresolved. The CDR3 extends over 12 amino acids. Germline CDR1 reads LGHDT; CDR2 reads YNNKEL (reference sequence). Trimming stripped 0 bases from V and 6 bases from J, with 6 bases between. The CDR3 reads CASSQEFSEQYF. Written as DNA, the CDR3 is TGTGCCAGCAGCCAAGAGTTCAGCGAGCAGTACTTC.

The V gene is TRBV27, the J gene TRBJ2-1; D possibly uses TRBD1 or TRBD2 (5 bases each). The germline V and J ends were trimmed by 7 bases and 9 bases, with 19 bases remaining between them. Germline V gives CDR1 MNHEY, CDR2 SMNVEV (reference sequence). CDR3 length: 14 residues. The CDR3 DNA follows: TGTGCCAGCATTCTGGGACCGCCCCAGTGTGAGCAGTTCTTC. Translated: CASILGPPQCEQFF.

This clone has a single count. One end of the junction varies from germline; a read error may be responsible. The chain employs TRBV7-6 and TRBJ2-1; TRBD2 aligns across 7 bases. CDR1 and CDR2 (germline): SGHVS, FNYEAQ. The CDR3 consists of 16 residues. This CDR3 is CASSARLAVTLSEQFF. Written as DNA, the CDR3 is TGTGCTAGCAGCGCCCGACTAGCTGTGACCCTGAGTGAGCAGTTCTTC.

V is TRBV28 and J is TRBJ2-7; D is uncertain. CDR1 MDHEN and CDR2 SYDVKM come from the germline V gene. This CDR3 has 12 amino acids. V lost 4 bases and J lost 2, with 6 bases in between. The CDR3 loop reads CASSSLPYEQYF. The CDR3, as DNA: TGTGCCAGCAGTTCGCTCCCCTACGAGCAGTACTTC. The full variable domain, in which reference TRBV28 and TRBJ2-7 provide the parts outside the CDR3, is DVKVTQSSRYLVKRTGEKVFLECVQDMDHENMFWYRQDPGLGLRLIYFSYDVKMKEKGDIPEGYSVSREKKERFSLILESASTNQTSMYLCASSSLPYEQYFGPGTRLTVT.

The rearrangement uses TRBV2 and TRBJ1-5; maybe TRBD1 (6 bases). This CDR3 region has 14 residues. V was shortened by 5 bases and J by 3 bases, with 11 bases between the two germline ends. Germline values: CDR1 SNHLY, CDR2 FYNNEI. CDR3 protein: CASSTGTPNQPQHF. In DNA form, the CDR3 reads TGTGCCAGCAGTACTGGGACACCCAATCAGCCCCAGCATTTT.

With regard to this clone: As the CDR3 is not closed by the conserved phenylalanine or tryptophan, this likely results from a read error. The CDR3 region has the DNA TGTGCCAGCAGCATAAGCTTGGAGACCCAGTACCTC. Translated: CASSISLETQYL. The chain joins TRBV3-1 to TRBJ2-5; unclear D gene. The CDR3 runs to 12 residues. The germline gives CDR1 LGHDT, CDR2 YNNKEL (reference sequence). The V gene lost 5 bases and the J gene lost 5 bases, with 9 bases spanning the gap.

This clone was seen many times. Given a much more abundant clone one base away, this may be a read error. The chain carries TRBV6-1 and TRBJ2-7; 9 nucleotides match TRBD1. Trimming cost V 1 base and J 12 bases; bases outside gene matches: 1. This CDR3 region has 11 residues. The germline V gene encodes CDR1 MNHNS and CDR2 SASEGT. The CDR3 region has the DNA TGTGCCAGCAGTGAAGGGACAGGGGTGTACTTC. Encoded protein: CASSEGTGVYF.